This TCR beta chain emerged from a study of T cell changes during pregnancy in multiple sclerosis (dated by TCRdb to the late 2010s). For context, the study as a whole: The study looked at changes in the T cell repertoire across pregnancy in women with multiple sclerosis.

CDR1 and CDR2, looked up from the germline V gene (reference sequence), are MNHEY and SMNVEV. The CDR3, cysteine through phenylalanine, is 16 amino acids long. Solely the CDR3 DNA is kept, with 48 bases framed from the first base. V loses 0 bases, J loses 0 bases, and the germline ends lie 11 bases apart. With regard to this clone: Its specific antigen is unknown. No base quality information exists; no much larger clone differs at one position.

Receptor libraries were prepared by the immunoSEQ multiplex PCR assay. Here the immuneACCESS table is served through TCRdb, limited to in-frame sequences with V and J called. Missing clones are a known gap in these copies; in checked studies unresolved V genes cover under half, and the rest lacks a known reason. For this sample the table gives about 32,000 clones, of which 85% to 90% were detected only once. The top ten clonotypes cover roughly a tenth of the sample. This specimen was CD8+ T cells from peripheral blood mononuclear cells, taken in the second trimester of pregnancy. The sequence was collected from a female donor with multiple sclerosis, enrolled in a pregnancy study. The chain is assembled from TRBV27 and TRBJ1-1; a confident D gene designation cannot be given. The CDR3: CASSLSTSNMNTEAFF. The DNA sequence is as follows: TGTGCCAGCAGTTTATCGACTAGTAACATGAACACTGAAGCTTTCTTT.